This TCR beta chain was observed in a study of regulatory T cells in long-lasting Graves disease. The CDR3 consists of 15 residues. Germline V CDR1 and CDR2: SGHTA, FQGNSA. V shed 2 bases and J shed 7 bases, with 14 bases lying between them. Time point here: newly diagnosed GD, antithyroid drugs for less than 3 months. PBMC RNA served as the TCR library source. Graves' disease diagnosis was established per American Thyroid Association guidelines. Combining iRepertoire HTBI primers with Arm-PCR of CDR3 regions, the authors built TCR beta libraries. TCRdb analysed the multiplex PCR reads with MiXCR anew, one entry per CDR3 protein. The sample lists about 240,000 distinct CDR3 sequences; roughly 21% were seen once. This clonotype came up many times. Its target is unknown. Study-wide results and limits: Persistent Graves' patients possessed reduced TCR diversity relative to recently diagnosed ones. Peripheral blood was the sole material, not thyroid tissue.

The clonotype comes from a female donor with Graves disease. The chain carries TRBV7-2 and TRBJ2-2; a possible D gene is TRBD1 (6 bases). The sample consisted of peripheral blood mononuclear cells (PBMCs), taken at new diagnosis, from a patient treated with antithyroid drugs. CDR3 sequence (DNA): TGTGCCAGCAGCTTAAGGCCCAGGGGATTCGGGGAGCTGTTTTTT. Encoded protein: CASSLRPRGFGELFF.